The 30 T cell receptor beta chains reported below all come from one sample, sequenced in a study of blood T cells in healthy people across ages. Primed by a sample-barcoded 5' primer and a J-beta primer mix, a second PCR proceeded for roughly 7 to 11 cycles. TCRdb reprocessed the 5' RACE reads with MiXCR, giving one entry per CDR3 protein. Among 1.5 million to 2 million distinct CDR3 sequences, about 35% were seen once, and the ten largest hold about 11%. Sequencing input: blood. The receptors here all came from a woman aged 25-40 years in good health.

The gene calls are TRBV6-1 and TRBJ2-4; 11 bases align to TRBD1. CDR3 size: 14 residues. V was pared by 4 bases and J by 7 bases, with 3 bases of the junction left unmatched. Per germline, CDR1 MNHNS and CDR2 SASEGT. The CDR3 DNA reads TGTGCCAGCAGTGGGGACAGGGGGTACAACATTCAGTACTTC. Amino acid sequence: CASSGDRGYNIQYF.

CDR3 sequence (DNA): TGCAGTGCTACCACCGGACTAGCGGGAGGAATAGGGAATGAGCAGTTCTTC. Translating gives CSATTGLAGGIGNEQFF. This sequence joins TRBV20-1 and TRBJ2-1; TRBD2 matches at 14 bases. The CDR3 has 17 residues. With 4 bases clipped from V and 7 bases from J, the junction kept 12 bases outside the gene matches. The germline CDR1 and CDR2 sequences are DFQATT and SNEGSKA (reference sequence).

The V call is TRBV7-9, the J call TRBJ2-1; TRBD2 matches 9 bases. The CDR3 has 16 amino acids. Trimming took 2 bases from V and 8 from J; bases not matched to a gene: 10. Germline CDR1 and CDR2: SEHNR and FQNEAQ (reference sequence). The CDR3 sequence is CASSLIAGDPGDEQFF. In nucleotides, the CDR3 is TGTGCCAGCAGCTTAATAGCGGGAGACCCCGGGGATGAGCAGTTCTTC.

This clonotype has just a few counts. The CDR3 reads CASSIGGVGDYGYTF. The CDR3 nucleotides are TGTGCCAGCAGCATAGGGGGGGTGGGGGACTATGGCTACACCTTC. This chain connects TRBV9 to TRBJ1-2; a possible D gene is TRBD1 (6 bases). In germline, CDR1 is SGDLS, CDR2 YYNGEE. The CDR3 length is 15 residues. V lost 4 bases to trimming and J lost 3 bases, with 16 bases between them. Based on the CDR3 plus reference TRBV9 and TRBJ1-2, the full variable domain is DSGVTQTPKHLITATGQRVTLRCSPRSGDLSVYWYQQSLDQGLQFLIQYYNGEERAKGNILERFSAQQFPDLHSELNLSSLELGDSALYFCASSIGGVGDYGYTFGSGTRLTVV.

The chain recombines TRBV20-1 with TRBJ2-1, with a weak D call TRBD2 (6 bases). The CDR3 runs 12 residues. Germline V gene lookup returns CDR1 DFQATT and CDR2 SNEGSKA (reference sequence). This chain's CDR3 is CSGDLGHNEQFF. CDR3 nucleotides: TGCAGCGGGGACTTGGGTCACAATGAGCAGTTCTTC.

The chain has TRBV6-4 and TRBJ2-7; TRBD2 matches at 7 bases. CDR3 length: 16 amino acids. Germline CDR1 is MRHNA and CDR2 is SNTAGT. V gave up 3 bases and J gave up 2 bases; unmatched junction bases: 10. The CDR3 protein is CASSDLPTSATYEQYF. In DNA, the CDR3 is TGTGCCAGCAGTGATCTTCCCACTAGCGCGACCTACGAGCAGTACTTC.

The V and J genes are TRBV9 and TRBJ2-3; no clear D gene. This CDR3 spans 16 amino acids. Trimming removed 0 bases from V and 3 bases from J, with 14 bases in between. Germline CDR1 is SGDLS and CDR2 is YYNGEE. The CDR3: CASSVEGGFGTDTQYF. As DNA, the CDR3 is TGTGCCAGCAGCGTAGAGGGCGGCTTCGGGACAGATACGCAGTATTTT.

This clonotype was observed at least ten times. The chain has TRBV10-3 and TRBJ2-5; the D is unclear. CDR1 ENHRY and CDR2 SYGVKD come from the germline V gene. V shed 3 bases and J shed 1 base, with 9 bases lying between them. The CDR3 consists of 14 residues. The DNA for the CDR3 is TGTGCCATCAGTGATAGGGCAGGCCAAGAGACCCAGTACTTC. This translates into CAISDRAGQETQYF.

This chain links TRBV24-1 with TRBJ2-5; 10 nucleotides match TRBD2. V was clipped by 1 base and J by 0 bases; unmatched bases: 1. This CDR3 is built from 16 residues. Germline V gives CDR1 KGHDR, CDR2 SFDVKD. CDR3 sequence reads: CATSDFTSGNQETQYF. CDR3 nucleotides: TGTGCCACCAGTGATTTTACTAGCGGGAACCAAGAGACCCAGTACTTC.

For this clonotype: Mismatch with germline at one junction end may stem from a read error. The chain employs TRBV7-2 and TRBJ2-5; D might be TRBD1 (5 bases). This CDR3 comprises 13 residues. Looked up from germline, CDR1 is SGHTA and CDR2 is FQGNSA. The CDR3 spells CASTLRGQETQYF. The CDR3 DNA follows: TGTGCCAGCACCTTAAGGGGACAAGAGACCCAGTACTTC.

This clonotype was detected only a few times. The rearrangement uses TRBV4-1 and TRBJ2-5; D uncertain. With 0 bases removed from V and 5 bases from J, the gap between germline ends came to 13 bases. CDR1 is MGHRA and CDR2 is YSYEKL in the germline V gene. The length of the CDR3 is 15 residues. CDR3: CASSQDGVFGETQYF. The CDR3 nucleotides read TGCGCCAGCAGCCAAGACGGAGTGTTTGGCGAGACCCAGTACTTC.

The sample holds a few counts of this clonotype. CDR3 nucleotide sequence: TGTGCCAGCAGCTTAACGGTAGCGGGGGGCGAGGATACGCAGTATTTT. This sequence encodes CASSLTVAGGEDTQYF. J is TRBJ2-3 and V is TRBV7-9, with 10 bases identical to TRBD2. The germline gives CDR1 SEHNR, CDR2 FQNEAQ (reference sequence). After removal of 2 bases from V and 6 bases from J, the junction contained 8 bases not matched to a gene. This CDR3 region has 16 residues.

The table lists this clonotype with a few counts. The rearrangement uses TRBV20-1 and TRBJ1-1; weak D call: TRBD1 (6 bases). This CDR3 has 15 amino acids. Germline V gene data show CDR1 as DFQATT and CDR2 as SNEGSKA (reference sequence). The V gene lost 0 bases and the J gene lost 5 bases, with 16 bases spanning the gap. In nucleotides, the CDR3 is TGCAGTGCTAGAGACCCACGGACAGTTAAAACTGAAGCTTTCTTT. This codes for CSARDPRTVKTEAFF.

The chain's CDR3 is CASWPGANVLTF. DNA of the CDR3: TGCGCCAGTTGGCCTGGGGCCAACGTCCTGACTTTC. V and J are TRBV5-1 and TRBJ2-6; D is unclear. Germline V CDR1 and CDR2: SGHRS, YFSETQ. Trimming left V 8 bases short and J 2 bases short, with 5 bases between. The CDR3 length is 12 residues.

About this clonotype: A junction end diverges from the germline sequence, so it may reflect a read error. V usage is TRBV13 and J usage is TRBJ1-1, with 7 bases fitting TRBD1. Germline CDR1 is PRHDT and CDR2 is FYEKMQ (reference sequence). The CDR3 length is 15 residues. CDR3 protein: CAGSLGRGPGTEAFF. The CDR3 DNA reads TGTGCCGGCAGCTTAGGTAGGGGGCCGGGCACTGAAGCTTTCTTT.

This clonotype was seen only a few times. V gene TRBV6-5 combines with J gene TRBJ2-1; 8 nucleotides align to TRBD2. Trimming took 0 bases from V and 1 from J; bases not matched to a gene: 20. Germline CDR1 MNHEY, CDR2 SVGAGI. The CDR3 is 22 residues long. CDR3 sequence (DNA): TGTGCCAGCAGTTACTCCTCGTCAGGGAGTAGGCGGGCTAGCGGGTCCTACAATGAGCAGTTCTTC. Amino acids: CASSYSSSGSRRASGSYNEQFF.

Of note for this clonotype: Mismatch with germline at one junction end may stem from a read error. The V gene is TRBV20-1, the J gene TRBJ2-1; D is ambiguous. The CDR3 is made up of 13 amino acids. Per germline, CDR1 DFQATT and CDR2 SNEGSKA (reference sequence). For the CDR3, the DNA is TGCAATGCTAGAGATCTCAGAGCCGATGAGCAGTTCTTC. Translation: CNARDLRADEQFF.

This clonotype was seen repeatedly, ten times or more. The V and J genes are TRBV29-1 and TRBJ2-3; D uncertain. Per germline, CDR1 SQVTM and CDR2 ANQGSEA. The ends were cut back, 2 bases at V and 5 bases at J, with 14 bases in the middle. CDR3 length equals 14 residues. This chain's CDR3 is CSVESPGQQDTQYF. The CDR3 DNA follows: TGCAGCGTTGAATCCCCGGGTCAGCAAGATACGCAGTATTTT.

On this clonotype itself: A much larger clone lies a single base off, so this may be a read error. The DNA is left out, because the CDR3 cannot be placed on it with certainty; the CDR3 is given as TCRdb lists it. The chain links TRBV29-1 to TRBJ1-2. Counting both end residues, the CDR3 totals 12 amino acids. Per germline, CDR1 SQVTM and CDR2 ANQGSEA. CDR3 protein: CSADSYNYGCTF.

This clonotype was counted a few times. CDR3 residues: CSASGGPSEQYF. DNA of the CDR3: TGCAGTGCTAGTGGGGGCCCCAGCGAGCAGTACTTC. The rearrangement uses TRBV20-1 and TRBJ2-7; tentatively, D is TRBD1 (6 bases). The CDR3 has 12 amino acids. V was clipped by 3 bases and J by 6 bases, with 12 bases between them. The germline V gene has CDR1 DFQATT and CDR2 SNEGSKA (reference sequence).

The chain carries TRBV20-1 and TRBJ1-1; 10 bases match TRBD1. Germline lookup yields CDR1 DFQATT and CDR2 SNEGSKA (reference sequence). Unmatched junction bases numbered 9, after V lost 5 bases and J lost 6 bases. CDR3 length: 14 amino acids. CDR3 nucleotide sequence: TGCAGTGCTCTCAGACAGGGGGCAGCATCTGAAGCTTTCTTT. Its protein is CSALRQGAASEAFF.

This chain uses TRBV4-1 with TRBJ1-4; D gene uncertain. Trimming left V 1 base short and J 8 bases short, with 14 bases between. The germline V gene encodes CDR1 MGHRA and CDR2 YSYEKL. The CDR3 extends over 15 amino acids. The CDR3 loop is CASSQVGMVLEKLFF. CDR3 in DNA: TGCGCCAGCAGCCAAGTAGGAATGGTACTGGAAAAACTGTTTTTT.

This clonotype was counted a few times. The chain links TRBV3-1 to TRBJ2-5; 7 bases are shared with TRBD1. This CDR3 is built from 14 residues. From germline, CDR1 is LGHDT and CDR2 YNNKEL (reference sequence). Unmatched junction bases numbered 9, after V lost 0 bases and J lost 11 bases. The CDR3 sequence is CASSQDWQGVRQYF. In DNA form, the CDR3 reads TGTGCCAGCAGCCAAGATTGGCAGGGGGTGCGGCAGTACTTC.

A few counts support this clonotype. The rearrangement joins TRBV20-1 to TRBJ1-5, with 8 nucleotides matching TRBD1. Germline V gene sequence: CDR1 DFQATT, CDR2 SNEGSKA (reference sequence). With 7 bases clipped from V and 5 bases from J, the junction kept 7 bases outside the gene matches. The CDR3 is made up of 13 amino acids. The chain's CDR3 is CSVQRDRYQPQHF. CDR3 bases: TGCAGTGTCCAACGGGACAGGTATCAGCCCCAGCATTTT.

This chain connects TRBV5-1 to TRBJ2-4, with D possibly matching TRBD1 (5 bases). CDR1 and CDR2 (germline): SGHRS, YFSETQ. The CDR3 extends over 16 amino acids. V dropped 3 bases and J dropped 13 bases, with 26 bases sitting between them. The CDR3 is CASSSAGDWTLGEQYF. In DNA form, the CDR3 reads TGCGCCAGCAGCTCGGCCGGAGACTGGACACTCGGTGAGCAGTACTTC.

This clonotype has a count of ten or more. The rearrangement uses TRBV29-1 and TRBJ2-7; D ambiguous. Germline loops: CDR1 SQVTM, CDR2 ANQGSEA. Trimming pared 4 bases from V and 0 bases from J, leaving 10 bases between. The CDR3 is made up of 13 amino acids. As DNA, the CDR3 is TGCAGCGTTGCACGCAGATACTCCTACGAGCAGTACTTC. Translated, it gives CSVARRYSYEQYF.

V gene TRBV7-6 combines with J gene TRBJ2-1; D is uncertain. V dropped 3 bases and J dropped 6 bases, with 15 bases sitting between them. This CDR3 comprises 15 residues. Germline CDR1 reads SGHVS; CDR2 reads FNYEAQ. The CDR3 nucleotides read TGTGCCAGCAGCTTCACTACCGACAATCCCAATGAGCAGTTCTTC. Its protein product is CASSFTTDNPNEQFF.

The chain carries TRBV3-1 and TRBJ2-7, with 8 bases fitting TRBD2. V shed 0 bases, J shed 5 bases, and the junction held 12 bases outside the gene matches. The CDR3 is 17 amino acids. Per germline, CDR1 LGHDT and CDR2 YNNKEL (reference sequence). The CDR3 reads CASSQDPIAGPRNEQYF. CDR3 bases: TGTGCCAGCAGCCAAGATCCCATAGCGGGGCCCCGGAACGAGCAGTACTTC.

This clonotype has ten or more counts. CDR3: CSILAGGPYNEQFF. For the CDR3, the DNA is TGCAGCATTTTAGCGGGGGGGCCCTACAATGAGCAGTTCTTC. The chain combines TRBV29-1 with TRBJ2-1, with 11 bases lining up with TRBD2. Trimming took 8 bases from V and 2 from J; bases not matched to a gene: 5. The germline gives CDR1 SQVTM, CDR2 ANQGSEA. This CDR3 region has 14 residues.

V is TRBV2 and J is TRBJ1-2; perhaps TRBD1 as D (6 bases). The CDR3 is 13 amino acids. Germline CDR1 reads SNHLY; CDR2 reads FYNNEI. The germline V and J ends were trimmed by 6 bases and 2 bases, with 10 bases remaining between them. This CDR3 is CASRITGNYGYTF. CDR3 bases: TGTGCCAGCAGAATCACAGGGAACTATGGCTACACCTTC. The variable domain in full, with the rest retrieved from reference TRBV2 and TRBJ1-2, is EPEVTQTPSHQVTQMGQEVILRCVPISNHLYFYWYRQILGQKVEFLVSFYNNEISEKSEIFDDQFSVERPDGSNFTLKIRSTKLEDSAMYFCASRITGNYGYTFGSGTRLTVV.